This T cell receptor (beta chain) was profiled in a study of T cells after yellow fever vaccination. General study results and limits: Peaking faster, on day 5 versus 15, the secondary response was nonetheless weaker.

The CDR3 has 15 residues. The trim removed 5 bases at V and 3 bases at J, leaving 4 bases unmatched. This clonotype was found a few times. Antigen: not known. TCRdb used MiXCR to reprocess the 5' RACE reads, holding one entry per CDR3 protein. The sample carries approximately 550,000 distinct CDR3 sequences, about 19% recorded once. This sequence joins TRBV12-3 or TRBV12-4 and TRBJ2-2; 9 nucleotides match TRBD1. The sequence was obtained from a man aged 25-45 years who received the YFV17D yellow fever vaccine. The starting material was PBMCs, obtained 15 days after the yellow fever booster vaccination. The CDR3 loop is CASSGTGYHTGELFF. DNA for the CDR3: TGTGCCAGCAGTGGGACAGGGTACCACACCGGGGAGCTGTTTTTT.